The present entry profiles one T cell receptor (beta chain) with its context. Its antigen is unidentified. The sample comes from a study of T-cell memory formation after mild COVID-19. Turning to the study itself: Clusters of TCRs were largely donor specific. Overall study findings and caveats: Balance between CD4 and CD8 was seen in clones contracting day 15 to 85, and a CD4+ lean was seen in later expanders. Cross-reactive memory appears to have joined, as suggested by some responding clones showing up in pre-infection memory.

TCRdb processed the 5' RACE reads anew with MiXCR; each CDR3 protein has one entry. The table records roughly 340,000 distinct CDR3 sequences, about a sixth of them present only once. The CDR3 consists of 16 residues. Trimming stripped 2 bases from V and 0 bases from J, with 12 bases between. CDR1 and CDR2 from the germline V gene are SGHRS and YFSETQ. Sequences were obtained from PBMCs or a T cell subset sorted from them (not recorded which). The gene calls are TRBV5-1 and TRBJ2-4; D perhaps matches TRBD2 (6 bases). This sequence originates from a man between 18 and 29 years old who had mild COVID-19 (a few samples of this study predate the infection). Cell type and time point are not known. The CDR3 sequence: CASSFWAGLAKNIQYF. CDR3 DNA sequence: TGCGCCAGCAGCTTTTGGGCGGGATTAGCCAAAAACATTCAGTACTTC.